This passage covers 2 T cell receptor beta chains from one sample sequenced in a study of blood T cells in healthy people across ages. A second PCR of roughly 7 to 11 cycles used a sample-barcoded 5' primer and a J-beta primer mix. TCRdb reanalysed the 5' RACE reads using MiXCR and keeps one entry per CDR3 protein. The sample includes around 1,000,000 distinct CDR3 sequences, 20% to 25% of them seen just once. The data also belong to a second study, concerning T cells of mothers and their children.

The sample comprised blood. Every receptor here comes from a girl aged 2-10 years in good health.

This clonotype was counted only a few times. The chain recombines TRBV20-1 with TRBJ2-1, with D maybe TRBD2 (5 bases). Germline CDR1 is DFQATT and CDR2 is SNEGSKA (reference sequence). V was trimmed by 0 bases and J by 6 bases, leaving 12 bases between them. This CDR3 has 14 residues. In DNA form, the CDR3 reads TGCAGTGCTAGAGATCGAGGGTGGACCAATGAGCAGTTCTTC. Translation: CSARDRGWTNEQFF.

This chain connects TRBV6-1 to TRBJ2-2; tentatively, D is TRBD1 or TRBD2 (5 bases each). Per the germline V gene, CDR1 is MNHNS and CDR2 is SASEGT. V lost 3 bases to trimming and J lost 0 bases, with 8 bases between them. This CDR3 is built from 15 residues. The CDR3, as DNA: TGTGCCAGCAGTGATAGGGACGCGAACACCGGGGAGCTGTTTTTT. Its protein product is CASSDRDANTGELFF.